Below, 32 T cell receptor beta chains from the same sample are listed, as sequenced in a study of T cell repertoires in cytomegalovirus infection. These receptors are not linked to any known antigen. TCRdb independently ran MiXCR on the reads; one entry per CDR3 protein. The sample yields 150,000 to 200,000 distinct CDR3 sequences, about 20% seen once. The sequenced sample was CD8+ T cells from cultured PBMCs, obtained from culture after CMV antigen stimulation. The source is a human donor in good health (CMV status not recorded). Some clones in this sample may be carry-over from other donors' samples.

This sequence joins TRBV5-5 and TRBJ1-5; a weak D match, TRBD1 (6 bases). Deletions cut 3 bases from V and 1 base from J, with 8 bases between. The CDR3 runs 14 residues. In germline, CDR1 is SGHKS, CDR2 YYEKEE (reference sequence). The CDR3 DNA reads TGTGCCAGCAGCTACAGGGAAAGCAATCAGCCCCAGCATTTT. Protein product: CASSYRESNQPQHF.

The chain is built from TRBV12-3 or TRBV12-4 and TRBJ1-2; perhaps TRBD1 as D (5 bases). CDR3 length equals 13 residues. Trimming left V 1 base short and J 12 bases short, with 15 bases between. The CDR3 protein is CASSLENRGNDTF. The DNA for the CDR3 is TGTGCCAGCAGTTTAGAGAACCGGGGGAATGACACCTTC.

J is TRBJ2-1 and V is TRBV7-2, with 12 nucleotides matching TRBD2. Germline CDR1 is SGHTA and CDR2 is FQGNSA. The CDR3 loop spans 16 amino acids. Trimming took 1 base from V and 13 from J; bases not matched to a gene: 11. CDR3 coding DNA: TGTGCCAGCAGCTTAGGACTACCTAGCGGGGGGGCCCCTCAGTTCTTC. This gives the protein CASSLGLPSGGAPQFF.

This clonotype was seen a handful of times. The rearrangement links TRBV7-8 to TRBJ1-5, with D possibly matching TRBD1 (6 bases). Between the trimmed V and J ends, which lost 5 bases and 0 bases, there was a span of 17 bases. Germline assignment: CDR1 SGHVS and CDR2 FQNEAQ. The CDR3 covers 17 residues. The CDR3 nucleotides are TGTGCCAGCAGCCCGAGGACAGCCGACCGTAGCAATCAGCCCCAGCATTTT. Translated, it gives CASSPRTADRSNQPQHF.

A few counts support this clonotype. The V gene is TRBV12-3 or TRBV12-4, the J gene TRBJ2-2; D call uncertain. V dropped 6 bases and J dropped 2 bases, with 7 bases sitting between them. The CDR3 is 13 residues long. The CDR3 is CASSPYNTGELFF. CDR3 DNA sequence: TGTGCCAGCAGCCCCTACAACACCGGGGAGCTGTTTTTT.

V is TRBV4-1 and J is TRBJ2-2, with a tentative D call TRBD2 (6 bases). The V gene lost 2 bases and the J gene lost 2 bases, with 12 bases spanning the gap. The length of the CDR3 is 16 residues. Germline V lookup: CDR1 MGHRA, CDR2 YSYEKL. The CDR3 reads CASSQYVGLNTGELFF. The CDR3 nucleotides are TGCGCCAGCAGCCAATACGTAGGACTAAACACCGGGGAGCTGTTTTTT.

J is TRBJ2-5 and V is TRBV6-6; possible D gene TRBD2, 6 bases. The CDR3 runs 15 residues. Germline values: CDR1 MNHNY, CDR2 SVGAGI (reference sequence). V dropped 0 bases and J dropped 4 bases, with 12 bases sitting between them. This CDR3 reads CASSYSMGGGETQYF. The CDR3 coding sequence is TGTGCCAGCAGTTACTCGATGGGGGGTGGAGAGACCCAGTACTTC.

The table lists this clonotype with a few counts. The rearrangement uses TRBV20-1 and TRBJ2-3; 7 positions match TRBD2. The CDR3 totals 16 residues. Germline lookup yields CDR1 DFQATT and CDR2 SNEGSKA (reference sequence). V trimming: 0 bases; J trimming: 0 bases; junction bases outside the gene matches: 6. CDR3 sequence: CSARDFREGSTDTQYF. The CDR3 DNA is TGCAGTGCTAGAGATTTCAGGGAGGGGAGCACAGATACGCAGTATTTT.

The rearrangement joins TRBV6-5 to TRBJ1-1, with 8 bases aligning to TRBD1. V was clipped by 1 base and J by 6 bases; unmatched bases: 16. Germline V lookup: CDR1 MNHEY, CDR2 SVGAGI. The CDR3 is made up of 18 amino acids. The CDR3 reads CASSYFPDRGEGVSEAFF. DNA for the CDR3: TGTGCCAGCAGTTACTTTCCCGACAGGGGAGAAGGAGTCTCTGAAGCTTTCTTT.

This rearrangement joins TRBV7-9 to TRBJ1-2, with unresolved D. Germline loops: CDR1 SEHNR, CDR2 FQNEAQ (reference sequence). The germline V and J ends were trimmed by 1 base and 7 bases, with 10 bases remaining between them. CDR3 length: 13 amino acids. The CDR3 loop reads CASSLGVFPGYTF. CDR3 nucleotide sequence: TGTGCCAGCAGCTTAGGAGTGTTCCCTGGCTACACCTTC.

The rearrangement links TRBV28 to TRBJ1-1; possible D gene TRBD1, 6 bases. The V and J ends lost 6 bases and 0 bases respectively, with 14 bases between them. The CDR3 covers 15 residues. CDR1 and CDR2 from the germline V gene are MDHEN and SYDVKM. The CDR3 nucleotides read TGTGCCAGCAGCACCGGAACAGGGCTGAACACTGAAGCTTTCTTT. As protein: CASSTGTGLNTEAFF.

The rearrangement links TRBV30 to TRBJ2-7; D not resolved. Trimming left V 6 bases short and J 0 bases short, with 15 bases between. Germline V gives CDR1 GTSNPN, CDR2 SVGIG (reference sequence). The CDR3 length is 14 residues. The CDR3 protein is CACFPRSSSYEQYF. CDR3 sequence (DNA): TGTGCCTGTTTTCCGCGATCGAGCTCCTACGAGCAGTACTTC. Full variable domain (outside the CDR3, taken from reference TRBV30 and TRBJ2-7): SQTIHQWPATLVQPVGSPLSLECTVEGTSNPNLYWYRQAAGRGLQLLFYSVGIGQISSEVPQNLSASRPQDRQFILSSKKLLLSDSGFYLCACFPRSSSYEQYFGPGTRLTVT.

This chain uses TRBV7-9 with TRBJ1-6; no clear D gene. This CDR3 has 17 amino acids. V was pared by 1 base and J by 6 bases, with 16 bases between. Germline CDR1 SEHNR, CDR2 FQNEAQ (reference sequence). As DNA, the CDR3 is TGTGCCAGCAGCTTAGTCCGGGGTTCCCTAGTTAATTCACCCCTCCACTTT. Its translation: CASSLVRGSLVNSPLHF.

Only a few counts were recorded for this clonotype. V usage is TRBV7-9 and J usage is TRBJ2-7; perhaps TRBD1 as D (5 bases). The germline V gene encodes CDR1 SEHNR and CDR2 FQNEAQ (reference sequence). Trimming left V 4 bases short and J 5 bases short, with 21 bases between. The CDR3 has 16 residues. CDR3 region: CASSWTQKQGSDEQYF. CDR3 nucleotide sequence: TGTGCCAGCAGCTGGACCCAAAAGCAGGGATCGGACGAGCAGTACTTC.

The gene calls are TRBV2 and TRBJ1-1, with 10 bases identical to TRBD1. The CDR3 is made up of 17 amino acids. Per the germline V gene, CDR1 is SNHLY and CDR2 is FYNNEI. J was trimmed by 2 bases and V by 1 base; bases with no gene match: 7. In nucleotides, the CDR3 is TGTGCCAGCAGTGAAGATCGCATGACAGGGGGCAACACTGAAGCTTTCTTT. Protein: CASSEDRMTGGNTEAFF.

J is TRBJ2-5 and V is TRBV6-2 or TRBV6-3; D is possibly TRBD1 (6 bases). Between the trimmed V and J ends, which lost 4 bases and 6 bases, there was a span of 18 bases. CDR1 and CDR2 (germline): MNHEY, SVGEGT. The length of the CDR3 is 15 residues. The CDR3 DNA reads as TGTGCCAGCAGTTCCCCGGACAGCGCTGGGAAGACCCAGTACTTC. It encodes CASSSPDSAGKTQYF.

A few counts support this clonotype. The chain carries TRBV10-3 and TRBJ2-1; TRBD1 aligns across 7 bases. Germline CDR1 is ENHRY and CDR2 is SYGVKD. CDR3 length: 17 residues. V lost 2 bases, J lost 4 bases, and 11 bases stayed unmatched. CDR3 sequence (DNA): TGTGCCATCAGTGAGACGGACAGGCTGGGGATATACAATGAGCAGTTCTTC. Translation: CAISETDRLGIYNEQFF.

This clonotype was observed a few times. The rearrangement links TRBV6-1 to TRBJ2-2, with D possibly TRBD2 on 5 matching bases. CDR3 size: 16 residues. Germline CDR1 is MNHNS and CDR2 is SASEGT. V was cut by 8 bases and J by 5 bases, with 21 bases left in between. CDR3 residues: CASGKDFPGSTGELFF. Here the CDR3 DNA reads TGTGCCAGCGGAAAGGACTTCCCGGGGAGTACCGGGGAGCTGTTTTTT.

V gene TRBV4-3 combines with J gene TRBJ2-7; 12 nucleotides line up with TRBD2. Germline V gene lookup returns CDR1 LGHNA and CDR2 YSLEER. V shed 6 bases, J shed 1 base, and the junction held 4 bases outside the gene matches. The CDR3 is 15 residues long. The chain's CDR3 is CASSSGLAGSYEQYF. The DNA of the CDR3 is TGCGCCAGCAGTTCCGGACTAGCGGGGTCCTACGAGCAGTACTTC.

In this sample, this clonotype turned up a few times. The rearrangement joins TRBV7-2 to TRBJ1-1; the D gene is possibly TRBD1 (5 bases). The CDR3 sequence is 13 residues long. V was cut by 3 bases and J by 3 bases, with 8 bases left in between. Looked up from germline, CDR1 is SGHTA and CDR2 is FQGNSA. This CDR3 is CASSFRQHTEAFF. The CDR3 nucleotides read TGTGCCAGCAGCTTTAGACAGCACACTGAAGCTTTCTTT.

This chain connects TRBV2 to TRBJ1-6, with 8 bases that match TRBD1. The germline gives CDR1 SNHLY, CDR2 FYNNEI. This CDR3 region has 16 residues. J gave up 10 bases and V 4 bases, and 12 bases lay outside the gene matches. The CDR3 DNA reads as TGTGCCAGCAGTGCGGCTATCGACAGGGGCGTCTCACCCCTCCACTTT. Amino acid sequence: CASSAAIDRGVSPLHF. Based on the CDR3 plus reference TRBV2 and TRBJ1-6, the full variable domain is EPEVTQTPSHQVTQMGQEVILRCVPISNHLYFYWYRQILGQKVEFLVSFYNNEISEKSEIFDDQFSVERPDGSNFTLKIRSTKLEDSAMYFCASSAAIDRGVSPLHFGNGTRLTVT.

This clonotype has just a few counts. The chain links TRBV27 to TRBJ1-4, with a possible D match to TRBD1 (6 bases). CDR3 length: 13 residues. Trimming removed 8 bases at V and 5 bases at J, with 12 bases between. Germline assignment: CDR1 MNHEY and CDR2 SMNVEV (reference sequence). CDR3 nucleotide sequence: TGTGCCAGCGGACATCAGGGGAATGAAAAACTGTTTTTT. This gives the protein CASGHQGNEKLFF.

This CDR3 is CASSRRDRKYEQYF. CDR3 DNA: TGTGCCAGCAGCCGCCGGGACAGAAAATACGAGCAGTACTTC. V and J are TRBV7-9 and TRBJ2-7, with 7 nucleotides matching TRBD1. CDR1 SEHNR and CDR2 FQNEAQ come from the germline V gene (reference sequence). With V trimmed by 5 bases and J by 4 bases, 8 bases remained unmatched. This CDR3 is built from 14 residues.

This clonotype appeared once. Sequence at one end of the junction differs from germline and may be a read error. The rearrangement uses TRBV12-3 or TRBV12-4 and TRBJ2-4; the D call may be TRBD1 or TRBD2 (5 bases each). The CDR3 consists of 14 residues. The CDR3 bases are TGTGCCAGCGGACCTGGGGGTTCCAAAAACAGTCAGTACTTC. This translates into CASGPGGSKNSQYF.

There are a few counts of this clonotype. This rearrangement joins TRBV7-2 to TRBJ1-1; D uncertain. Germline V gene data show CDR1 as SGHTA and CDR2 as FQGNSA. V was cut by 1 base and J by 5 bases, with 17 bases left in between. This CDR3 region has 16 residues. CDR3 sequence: CASSLVSAPSRTEAFF. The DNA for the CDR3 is TGTGCCAGCAGCTTAGTTTCGGCTCCCAGTAGAACTGAAGCTTTCTTT. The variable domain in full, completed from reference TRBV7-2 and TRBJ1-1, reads GAGVSQSPSNKVTEKGKDVELRCDPISGHTALYWYRQSLGQGLEFLIYFQGNSAPDKSGLPSDRFSAERTGGSVSTLTIQRTQQEDSAVYLCASSLVSAPSRTEAFFGQGTRLTVV.

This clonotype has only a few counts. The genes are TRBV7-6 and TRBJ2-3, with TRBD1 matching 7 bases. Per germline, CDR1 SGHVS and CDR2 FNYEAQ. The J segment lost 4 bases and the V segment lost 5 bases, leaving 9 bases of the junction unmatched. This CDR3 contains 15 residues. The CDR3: CASSLKAGTADTQYF. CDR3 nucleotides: TGTGCCAGCAGCCTAAAAGCCGGGACAGCAGATACGCAGTATTTT.

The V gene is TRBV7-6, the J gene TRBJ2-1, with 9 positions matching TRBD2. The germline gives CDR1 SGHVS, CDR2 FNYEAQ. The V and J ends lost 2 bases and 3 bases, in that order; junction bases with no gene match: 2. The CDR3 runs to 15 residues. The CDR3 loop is CASSLSGGIYNEQFF. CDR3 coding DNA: TGTGCCAGCAGCTTAAGCGGGGGGATCTACAATGAGCAGTTCTTC.

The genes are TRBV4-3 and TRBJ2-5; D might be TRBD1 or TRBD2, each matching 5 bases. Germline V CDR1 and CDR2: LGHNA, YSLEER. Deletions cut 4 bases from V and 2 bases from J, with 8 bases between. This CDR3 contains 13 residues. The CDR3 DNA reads TGCGCCAGCAGCCTCGGGGCTCAAGAGACCCAGTACTTC. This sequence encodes CASSLGAQETQYF.

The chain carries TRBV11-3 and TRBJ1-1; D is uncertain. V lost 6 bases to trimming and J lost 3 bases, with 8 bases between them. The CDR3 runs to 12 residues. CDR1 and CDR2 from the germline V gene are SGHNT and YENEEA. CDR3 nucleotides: TGTGCCAGCAGTTCCTCGGACACTGAAGCTTTCTTT. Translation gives CASSSSDTEAFF.

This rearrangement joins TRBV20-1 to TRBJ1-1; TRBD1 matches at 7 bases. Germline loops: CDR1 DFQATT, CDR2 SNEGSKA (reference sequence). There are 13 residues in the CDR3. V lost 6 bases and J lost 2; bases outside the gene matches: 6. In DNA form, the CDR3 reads TGCAGTGCCACAGGGGTCCCTAACACTGAAGCTTTCTTT. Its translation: CSATGVPNTEAFF.

CDR3 protein: CASSSGQWEGYTF. Written as DNA, the CDR3 is TGTGCCAGCAGCTCGGGACAGTGGGAAGGCTACACCTTC. J is TRBJ1-2 and V is TRBV7-6, with 7 bases identical to TRBD1. CDR3 length: 13 amino acids. Germline CDR1 SGHVS, CDR2 FNYEAQ. J was trimmed by 8 bases and V by 4 bases; bases with no gene match: 7.

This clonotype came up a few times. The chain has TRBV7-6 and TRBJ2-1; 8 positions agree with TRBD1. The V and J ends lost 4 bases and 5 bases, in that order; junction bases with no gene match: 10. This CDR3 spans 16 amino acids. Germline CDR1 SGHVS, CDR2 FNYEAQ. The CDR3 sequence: CASSSPLLTGDNEQFF. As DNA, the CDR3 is TGTGCCAGCAGCTCCCCACTCTTGACAGGGGACAATGAGCAGTTCTTC.